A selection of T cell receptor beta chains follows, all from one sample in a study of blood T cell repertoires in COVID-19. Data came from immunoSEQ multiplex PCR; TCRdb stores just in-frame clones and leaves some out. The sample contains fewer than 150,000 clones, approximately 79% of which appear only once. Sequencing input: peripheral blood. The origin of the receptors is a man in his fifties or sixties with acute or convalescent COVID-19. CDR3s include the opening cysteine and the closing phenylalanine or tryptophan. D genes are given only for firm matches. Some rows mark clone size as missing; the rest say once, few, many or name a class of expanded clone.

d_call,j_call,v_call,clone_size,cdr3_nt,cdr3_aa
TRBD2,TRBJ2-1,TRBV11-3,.,TGTGCCAGCAGCTTAGTGCCTAGCGGGAATGAGCAGTTCTTC,CASSLVPSGNEQFF
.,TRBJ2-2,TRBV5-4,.,TGTGCCAGCAGCTTGAACGTGGGGACAAGGAACACCGGGGAGCTGTTTTTT,CASSLNVGTRNTGELFF
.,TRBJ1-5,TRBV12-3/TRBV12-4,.,TGTGCCAGCAGTTTAGCAGGGGATCAGCCCCAGCATTTT,CASSLAGDQPQHF
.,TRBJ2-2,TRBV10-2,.,TGCGCCAGCGGGGGACATCCCAACGGACCACCGGGGGAGCTGTTTTTT,CASGGHPNGPPGELFF
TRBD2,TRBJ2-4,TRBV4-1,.,TGCGCCAGCAGCCCGATCAGCGGGAGAGCCAAAAACATTCAGTACTTC,CASSPISGRAKNIQYF
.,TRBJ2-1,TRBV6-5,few,TGTGCCAGCAGTTTCCAGGGAGGCAATGAGCAGTTCTTC,CASSFQGGNEQFF
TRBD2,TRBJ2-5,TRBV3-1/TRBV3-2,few,TGTGCCAGCAGCCAATCCCCCTCTAGCGGCGTGGGGACCCAGTACTTC,CASSQSPSSGVGTQYF
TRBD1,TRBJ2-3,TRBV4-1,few,TGCGCCAGCAGCCCGGGACAGGGTGTCGCAGATACGCAGTATTTT,CASSPGQGVADTQYF
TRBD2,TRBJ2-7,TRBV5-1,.,TGCGCCAGCACACTAGCGACTAACAATTACGAGCAGTACTTC,CASTLATNNYEQYF
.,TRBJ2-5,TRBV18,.,TGTGCCAGCTCACCCAACTACAGGGATGAGACCCAGTACTTC,CASSPNYRDETQYF
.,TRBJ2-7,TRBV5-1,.,TGCGCCAGCAGCTCTAGGTACGAGCAGTACTTC,CASSSRYEQYF
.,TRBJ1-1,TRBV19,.,TGTGCCAGTATCTCGGGGTTGAACACTGAAGCTTTCTTT,CASISGLNTEAFF
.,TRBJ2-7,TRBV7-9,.,TGTGCCAGCAGCCAACCCAGGGAAATTAACTACGAGCAGTACTTC,CASSQPREINYEQYF
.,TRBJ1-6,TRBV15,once,TGTGCCACCAGCAGAGATGGGCAGGGGAGTTCACCCCTCCACTTT,CATSRDGQGSSPLHF
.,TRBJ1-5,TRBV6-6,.,TGTGCCAGCAGTTACTCGTACAGGGATCAGCCCCAGCATTTT,CASSYSYRDQPQHF
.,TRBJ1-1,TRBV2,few,TGTGCCAGCAGGCCAAGTTGGGGCAAGAACACTGAAGCTTTCTTT,CASRPSWGKNTEAFF
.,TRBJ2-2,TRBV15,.,TGTGCCACCAGCAGAGGGGCAGGGGCGAACACCGGGGAGCTGTTTTTT,CATSRGAGANTGELFF
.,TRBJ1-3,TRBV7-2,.,TGTGCCAGCAGCTTATCGGCGGGGTTCTCTGGAAACACCATATATTTT,CASSLSAGFSGNTIYF
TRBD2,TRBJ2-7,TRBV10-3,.,TGTGCCATCAGTGAGGTAGCGGGGGAATACGAGCAGTACTTC,CAISEVAGEYEQYF
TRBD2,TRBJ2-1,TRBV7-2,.,TGTGCCAGCAGATTAGCGACTAGCGGGGGACACAATGAGCAGTTCTTC,CASRLATSGGHNEQFF
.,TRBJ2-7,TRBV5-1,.,TGCGCCAGCAGCGGCCCCTGGGGGGACGAGCAGTACTTC,CASSGPWGDEQYF
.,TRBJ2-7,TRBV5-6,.,TGTGCCAGCAGCTTCGTTTCCGGGGACGAGCAGTACTTC,CASSFVSGDEQYF
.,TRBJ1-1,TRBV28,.,TGCCGGACAGAGGGGGGGGTCACTGAAGCTTTCTTT,CRTEGGVTEAFF
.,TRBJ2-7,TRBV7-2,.,TGTGCCAGCAGCTTTCTCCGAGACGGGGGAGACGAGCAGTACTTC,CASSFLRDGGDEQYF
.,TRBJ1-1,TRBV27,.,TGTGCCAGCAGTTTATCGTTTACGGCGGCTGAAGCTTTCTTT,CASSLSFTAAEAFF
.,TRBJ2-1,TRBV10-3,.,TGTGCCATCAGTGAGTCTCGGGGGAGCTCCTACAATGAGCAGTTCTTC,CAISESRGSSYNEQFF
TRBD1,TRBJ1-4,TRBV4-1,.,TGCGCCAGCAGCCAGCAGGGGGTGAATGAAAAACTGTTTTTT,CASSQQGVNEKLFF
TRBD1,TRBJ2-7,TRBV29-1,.,TGCAGCGCACAGACAGGGGGCGGCTACGAGCAGTACTTC,CSAQTGGGYEQYF
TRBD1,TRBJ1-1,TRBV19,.,TGTGCCAGTAGTATACTACAAGGGACAGGGCAAATTGAAGCTTTCTTT,CASSILQGTGQIEAFF
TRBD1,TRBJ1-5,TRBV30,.,TGTGCCTGGAGGGGGACAGGGGGCGACCAGCCCCAGCATTTT,CAWRGTGGDQPQHF
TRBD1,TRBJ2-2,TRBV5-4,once,TGTGCCAGCAGCCCCGCGACAGGGCCAGTGACCGGGGAGCTGTTTTTT,CASSPATGPVTGELFF
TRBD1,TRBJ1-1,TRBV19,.,TGTGCCAGTAGTACAGGGACAGGGGTCACTGAAGCTTTCTTT,CASSTGTGVTEAFF
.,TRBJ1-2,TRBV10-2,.,TGCGCCAGCAGTGGGGGGCGGGGGACTTCCTATGGCTACACCTTC,CASSGGRGTSYGYTF
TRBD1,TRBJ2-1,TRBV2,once,TGTGCCAGCAGAGACAGGGCATCCCAGTTCTTC,CASRDRASQFF
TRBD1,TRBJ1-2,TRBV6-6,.,TGTGCCAGCAGTTACTCGGACAGGGACGGTTCTGGCTACACCTTC,CASSYSDRDGSGYTF
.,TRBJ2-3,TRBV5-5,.,TGTGCCAGCAGACCCTCTGGCAGCACAGATACGCAGTATTTT,CASRPSGSTDTQYF
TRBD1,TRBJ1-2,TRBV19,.,TGTGCCAGTAGACAGGGGAGTCACTATGGCTACACCTTC,CASRQGSHYGYTF
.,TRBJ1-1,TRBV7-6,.,TGTGCCAGCAGCCCGACAGGACTGAACACTGAAGCTTTCTTT,CASSPTGLNTEAFF
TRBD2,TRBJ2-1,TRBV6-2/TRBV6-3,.,TGTGCCAGCAGTTACCGTAGCGGGAGGGAAAAAAATGAGCAGTTCTTC,CASSYRSGREKNEQFF
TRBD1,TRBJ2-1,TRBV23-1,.,TGCGCCAGCCTGCGGGACAGGGTACACAATGAGCAGTTCTTC,CASLRDRVHNEQFF
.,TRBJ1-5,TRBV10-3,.,TGTGCCACCAGAAAGGGGATGGACAATCAGCCCCAGCATTTT,CATRKGMDNQPQHF
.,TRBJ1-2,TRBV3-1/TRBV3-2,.,TGTGCCAGCAGCCAGACGGGAGTCTATGGCTACACCTTC,CASSQTGVYGYTF
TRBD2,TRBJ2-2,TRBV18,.,TGTGCCAGCTCACCACAGCAGGGAGGGACCGGGGAGCTGTTTTTT,CASSPQQGGTGELFF
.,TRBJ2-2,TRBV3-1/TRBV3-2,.,TGTGCCAGCAGCCAAGATTTCGGCCAGGGTGGCACCGGGGAGCTGTTTTTT,CASSQDFGQGGTGELFF
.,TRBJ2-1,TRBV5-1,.,TGCGCCAGCAGACCGACTCGCCTCTCCTACAATGAGCAGTTCTTC,CASRPTRLSYNEQFF
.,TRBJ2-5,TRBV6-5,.,TGTGCCAGCAGACTCCCGGAGGGGGAGACCCAGTACTTC,CASRLPEGETQYF
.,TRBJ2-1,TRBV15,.,TGTGCCACCAGCCCCGAGCTTGCCTACCACAATGAGCAGTTCTTC,CATSPELAYHNEQFF
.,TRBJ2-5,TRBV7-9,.,TGTGCCAGCGGTCCGGGGCAGGGGCAAGAGACCCAGTACTTC,CASGPGQGQETQYF